This T cell receptor (beta chain) is drawn from a study of OX40 agonist ivuxolimab in advanced cancers. Study summary: Patients in dose escalation had liver, melanoma, kidney or head and neck cancers. The group had a mean age of 60 years, ranged from about 23 to 85, and was roughly 83% male. Points from the study as a whole: The study observed clonal expansion of CD4+ and CD8+ blood T cells by week 6 at 0.1 to 3.0 mg/kg. CD8+ T cells showed, on average, more clonal expansion than CD4+ cells.

Using immunoSEQ multiplex PCR, the repertoire was profiled, and TCRdb retains in-frame clones only, with some absent. Counted here are about 62,000 clones, about four fifths occurring once; the ten biggest clones make up approximately 11%. This CDR3 has 17 amino acids. The V and J ends lost 5 bases and 1 base, in that order; junction bases with no gene match: 13. CDR1 is SGHNT, CDR2 YYREEE, per germline (reference sequence). In the case of this clone: Its target is unknown.

The chain has TRBV5-4 and TRBJ1-1; 8 nucleotides line up with TRBD1. The input for sequencing was CD4+ or CD8+ T cells sorted from blood, taken in a trial of the OX40 agonist ivuxolimab. This TCR was sampled from an adult with an advanced solid tumor such as melanoma, head and neck, liver or kidney cancer. The CDR3 coding sequence is TGTGCCAGCAGACGAGGACAGGGCAGTACAACGAACACTGAAGCTTTCTTT. It translates to CASRRGQGSTTNTEAFF.